Described below is a single T cell receptor (beta chain) sequence and its context. The CDR3 has 15 residues. The germline CDR1 and CDR2 sequences are SGHTA and FQGNSA. V trimming: 3 bases; J trimming: 8 bases; junction bases outside the gene matches: 5. Assay: immunoSEQ multiplex PCR; the TCRdb copy retains only in-frame clones and omits some. The table includes just under 350,000 clones, around 83% detected once. These data originate in a study of blood T cell repertoires in COVID-19. Study details: The United States, Italy and Spain provided the acute and convalescent COVID-19 samples.

The receptor was derived from a man under 40 with active or convalescent COVID-19. The chain joins TRBV7-2 to TRBJ1-6; TRBD1 aligns across 9 bases. The sequencing sample was made of peripheral blood. The CDR3 region is CASSFRTGAYSPLHF. CDR3 nucleotide sequence: TGTGCCAGCAGCTTCCGGACAGGGGCCTATTCACCCCTCCACTTT.